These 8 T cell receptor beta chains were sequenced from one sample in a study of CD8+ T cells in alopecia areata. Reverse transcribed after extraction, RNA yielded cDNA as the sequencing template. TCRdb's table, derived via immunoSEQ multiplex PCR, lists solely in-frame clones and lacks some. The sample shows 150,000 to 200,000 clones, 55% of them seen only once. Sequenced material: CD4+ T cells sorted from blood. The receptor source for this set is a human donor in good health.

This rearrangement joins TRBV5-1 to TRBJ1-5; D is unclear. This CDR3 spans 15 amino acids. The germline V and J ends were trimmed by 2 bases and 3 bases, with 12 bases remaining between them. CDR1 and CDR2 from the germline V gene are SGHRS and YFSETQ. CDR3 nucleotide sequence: TGCGCCAGCAGCTTCGATGGTAGGGACAATCAGCCCCAGCATTTT. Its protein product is CASSFDGRDNQPQHF.

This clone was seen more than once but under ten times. CDR3 sequence reads: CSVDGRGLNGYTF. The DNA of the CDR3 is TGCAGCGTTGATGGCAGGGGGCTGAATGGCTACACCTTC. This chain connects TRBV29-1 to TRBJ1-2; TRBD1 aligns across 8 bases. Germline lookup yields CDR1 SQVTM and CDR2 ANQGSEA. The junction had 6 bases not matched to a gene; V was cut back by 3 bases and J by 6 bases. The CDR3 sequence is 13 residues long.

The CDR3 DNA reads as TGTGCCAGCTCCAGATCCCGACGCACAGATACGCAGTATTTT. As protein: CASSRSRRTDTQYF. The J gene is TRBJ2-3, the V gene TRBV6-5; D is ambiguous. The germline V and J ends were trimmed by 8 bases and 1 base, with 13 bases remaining between them. CDR1 and CDR2 from the germline V gene are MNHEY and SVGAGI. This CDR3 comprises 14 residues.

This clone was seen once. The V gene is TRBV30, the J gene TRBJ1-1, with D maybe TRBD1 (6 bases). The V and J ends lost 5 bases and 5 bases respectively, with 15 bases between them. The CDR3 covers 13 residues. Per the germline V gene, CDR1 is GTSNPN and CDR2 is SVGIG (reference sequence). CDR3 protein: CAWESAGETEAFF. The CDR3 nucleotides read TGTGCCTGGGAGTCGGCAGGGGAAACTGAAGCTTTCTTT.

DNA of the CDR3: TGTGCCAGCAGCACTAGAATCCAAGAGACCCAGTACTTC. It encodes CASSTRIQETQYF. V usage is TRBV2 and J usage is TRBJ2-5, with D possibly matching TRBD2 (5 bases). The CDR3 has 13 amino acids. Germline CDR1 SNHLY, CDR2 FYNNEI. Trimming removed 6 bases from V and 1 base from J, with 9 bases in between.

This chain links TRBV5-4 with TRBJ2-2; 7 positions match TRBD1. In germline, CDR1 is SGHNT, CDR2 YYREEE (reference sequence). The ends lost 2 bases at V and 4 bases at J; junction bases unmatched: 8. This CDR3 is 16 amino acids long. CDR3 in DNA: TGTGCCAGCAGCTTACCTCTAACAGGGGCCACCGGGGAGCTGTTTTTT. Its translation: CASSLPLTGATGELFF.

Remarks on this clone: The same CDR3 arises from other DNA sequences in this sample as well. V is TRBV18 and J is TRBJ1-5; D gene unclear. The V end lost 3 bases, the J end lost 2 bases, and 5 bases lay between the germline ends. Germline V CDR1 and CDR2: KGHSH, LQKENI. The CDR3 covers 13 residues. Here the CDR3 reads CASSPPGNQPQHF. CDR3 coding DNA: TGTGCCAGCTCACCCCCTGGCAATCAGCCCCAGCATTTT.

Written as DNA, the CDR3 is TGTGCCAGCAGCCCGTCCGACAATGAGCAGTTCTTC. This sequence encodes CASSPSDNEQFF. This chain joins TRBV9 and TRBJ2-1; D gene unclear. CDR3 length: 12 residues. V gave up 4 bases and J gave up 5 bases, with 7 bases separating them. Germline values: CDR1 SGDLS, CDR2 YYNGEE.